A selection of T cell receptor beta chains follows, all from one sample in a study of CD8 T cells in Susac syndrome. In TCRdb, the immunoSEQ multiplex PCR reads were re-called with MiXCR into one record per CDR3 protein. The table includes around 140,000 distinct CDR3 sequences, approximately 79% detected once. Sequenced sample: CD8+ T cells from PBMCs. The receptors were gathered from a human donor with multiple sclerosis. Both conserved end residues are part of each CDR3. The order of the fields is J gene, clone size, D gene, V gene, CDR3 protein, CDR3 DNA. The D gene is left open where the match is weak. Clone size is given for some rows only: seen once, a few or many times, or a class if the clone is expanded.

j_call: TRBJ2-2; clone_size: -; d_call: -; v_call: TRBV30; cdr3_aa: CAWRFEVGVTGELFF; cdr3_nt: TGTGCCTGGAGATTTGAGGTGGGAGTAACCGGGGAGCTGTTTTTT
j_call: TRBJ2-7; clone_size: -; d_call: -; v_call: TRBV19; cdr3_aa: CASSITHSVRGNYEQYF; cdr3_nt: TGTGCCAGTAGTATCACGCATTCCGTACGGGGGAACTACGAGCAGTACTTC
j_call: TRBJ1-3; clone_size: -; d_call: -; v_call: TRBV13; cdr3_aa: CASSPRGYSGNTIYF; cdr3_nt: TGTGCCAGCAGCCCCCGGGGGTACTCTGGAAACACCATATATTTT
j_call: TRBJ2-1; clone_size: -; d_call: TRBD1; v_call: TRBV7-9; cdr3_aa: CASSSPGTGDFNEQFF; cdr3_nt: TGTGCCAGCAGCTCTCCCGGGACAGGGGACTTCAATGAGCAGTTCTTC
j_call: TRBJ2-3; clone_size: -; d_call: TRBD2; v_call: TRBV20-1; cdr3_aa: CSARRTSGSADTQYF; cdr3_nt: TGCAGTGCTAGAAGAACTAGCGGGAGTGCAGATACGCAGTATTTT
j_call: TRBJ1-5; clone_size: -; d_call: TRBD1; v_call: TRBV12-3/TRBV12-4; cdr3_aa: CASSGTGDSNQPQHF; cdr3_nt: TGTGCCAGCAGTGGGACAGGGGATAGCAATCAGCCCCAGCATTTT
j_call: TRBJ2-1; clone_size: few; d_call: -; v_call: TRBV7-9; cdr3_aa: CASSFDSYNEQFF; cdr3_nt: TGTGCCAGCAGCTTCGACTCCTACAATGAGCAGTTCTTC
j_call: TRBJ1-3; clone_size: once; d_call: -; v_call: TRBV6-5; cdr3_aa: CASSYPHGRISGNTIYF; cdr3_nt: TGTGCCAGCAGTTATCCTCACGGACGGATATCTGGAAACACCATATATTTT
j_call: TRBJ2-1; clone_size: -; d_call: -; v_call: TRBV25-1; cdr3_aa: CASSDIASYNEQFF; cdr3_nt: TGTGCCAGCAGTGATATAGCGAGTTACAATGAGCAGTTCTTC
j_call: TRBJ1-1; clone_size: -; d_call: -; v_call: TRBV6-1; cdr3_aa: CASIPYWAEDSNTEAFF; cdr3_nt: TGTGCCAGCATCCCCTACTGGGCAGAGGACTCGAACACTGAAGCTTTCTTT
j_call: TRBJ2-1; clone_size: few; d_call: -; v_call: TRBV7-3; cdr3_aa: CASSFPVYNEQFF; cdr3_nt: TGTGCCAGCAGCTTTCCGGTGTACAATGAGCAGTTCTTC
j_call: TRBJ1-1; clone_size: -; d_call: TRBD1; v_call: TRBV28; cdr3_aa: CASSPDRAAFF; cdr3_nt: TGTGCCAGCAGCCCAGACAGGGCAGCTTTCTTT
j_call: TRBJ1-1; clone_size: -; d_call: -; v_call: TRBV11-1; cdr3_aa: CASSLADGGAEAFF; cdr3_nt: TGTGCCAGCAGCTTAGCGGACGGGGGGGCTGAAGCTTTCTTT
j_call: TRBJ2-7; clone_size: few; d_call: -; v_call: TRBV7-2; cdr3_aa: CASSLGGADSYEQYF; cdr3_nt: TGTGCCAGCAGCTTAGGAGGAGCTGACTCCTACGAGCAGTACTTC
j_call: TRBJ2-7; clone_size: once; d_call: TRBD1; v_call: TRBV27; cdr3_aa: CASSLFAGTVTYEQYF; cdr3_nt: TGTGCCAGCAGTTTATTCGCCGGGACAGTGACCTACGAGCAGTACTTC
j_call: TRBJ1-4; clone_size: once; d_call: TRBD1; v_call: TRBV4-3; cdr3_aa: CASSQGQGGNEKLFF; cdr3_nt: TGCGCCAGCAGCCAAGGACAGGGAGGTAATGAAAAACTGTTTTTT
j_call: TRBJ1-1; clone_size: -; d_call: -; v_call: TRBV19; cdr3_aa: CASDMMSVGTEAFF; cdr3_nt: TGTGCCAGTGACATGATGTCCGTTGGCACTGAAGCTTTCTTT
j_call: TRBJ1-1; clone_size: -; d_call: -; v_call: TRBV7-9; cdr3_aa: CASSPRRPGQNTEAFF; cdr3_nt: TGTGCCAGCAGCCCGCGGAGGCCAGGGCAGAACACTGAAGCTTTCTTT
j_call: TRBJ2-7; clone_size: few; d_call: -; v_call: TRBV30; cdr3_aa: CAWEGSAYEQYF; cdr3_nt: TGTGCCTGGGAGGGTAGTGCCTACGAGCAGTACTTC
j_call: TRBJ2-7; clone_size: -; d_call: TRBD1; v_call: TRBV2; cdr3_aa: CAVLRGQGAYEQYF; cdr3_nt: TGTGCCGTCCTCAGGGGTCAGGGGGCCTACGAGCAGTACTTC
j_call: TRBJ2-1; clone_size: -; d_call: -; v_call: TRBV7-2; cdr3_aa: CASSSIAYGVDEQFF; cdr3_nt: TGTGCCAGCAGCTCCATCGCCTATGGAGTCGATGAGCAGTTCTTC
j_call: TRBJ1-2; clone_size: -; d_call: -; v_call: TRBV7-2; cdr3_aa: CASSPWDGDAYGYTF; cdr3_nt: TGTGCCAGCAGCCCATGGGACGGTGACGCCTATGGCTACACCTTC
j_call: TRBJ1-1; clone_size: once; d_call: -; v_call: TRBV4-1; cdr3_aa: CASSQEGGGGAEAFF; cdr3_nt: TGCGCCAGCAGCCAAGAAGGTGGAGGGGGGGCTGAAGCTTTCTTT
j_call: TRBJ1-1; clone_size: -; d_call: TRBD1; v_call: TRBV4-1; cdr3_aa: CASSRGGTGGTEAFF; cdr3_nt: TGCGCCAGCAGCCGTGGGGGGACAGGGGGCACTGAAGCTTTCTTT
j_call: TRBJ1-1; clone_size: few; d_call: -; v_call: TRBV29-1; cdr3_aa: CSVEDYQGRYTEAFF; cdr3_nt: TGCAGCGTTGAAGATTATCAGGGGAGGTATACTGAAGCTTTCTTT
j_call: TRBJ1-5; clone_size: -; d_call: -; v_call: TRBV7-9; cdr3_aa: CASSPLDSNQPQHF; cdr3_nt: TGTGCCAGCAGCCCACTCGATAGCAATCAGCCCCAGCATTTT
j_call: TRBJ2-1; clone_size: -; d_call: -; v_call: TRBV14; cdr3_aa: CASSLLATFGEQFF; cdr3_nt: TGTGCCAGCAGCCTACTAGCCACTTTTGGCGAGCAGTTCTTC
j_call: TRBJ1-5; clone_size: -; d_call: -; v_call: TRBV4-2; cdr3_aa: CASSQTGGGGNQPQHF; cdr3_nt: TGTGCCAGCAGCCAAACCGGGGGCGGAGGCAATCAGCCCCAGCATTTT
j_call: TRBJ1-2; clone_size: -; d_call: -; v_call: TRBV20-1; cdr3_aa: CSARDRGPDYGYTF; cdr3_nt: TGCAGTGCTAGAGACAGGGGCCCCGACTATGGCTACACCTTC
j_call: TRBJ2-1; clone_size: -; d_call: TRBD2; v_call: TRBV10-3; cdr3_aa: CATLSGGRDDEQFF; cdr3_nt: TGTGCCACCCTTTCGGGAGGCCGGGATGATGAGCAGTTCTTC
j_call: TRBJ2-1; clone_size: few; d_call: -; v_call: TRBV28; cdr3_aa: CASGAETWDEQFF; cdr3_nt: TGTGCCAGCGGCGCGGAAACCTGGGATGAGCAGTTCTTC
j_call: TRBJ1-1; clone_size: -; d_call: -; v_call: TRBV27; cdr3_aa: CASLPRGWVMNTEAFF; cdr3_nt: TGTGCCAGCCTACCCAGAGGATGGGTTATGAACACTGAAGCTTTCTTT
j_call: TRBJ1-4; clone_size: -; d_call: -; v_call: TRBV30; cdr3_aa: CAREDATNEKLFF; cdr3_nt: TGTGCCCGGGAAGATGCAACTAATGAAAAACTGTTTTTT
j_call: TRBJ2-5; clone_size: -; d_call: -; v_call: TRBV6-2/TRBV6-3; cdr3_aa: CATKPVFQETQYF; cdr3_nt: TGTGCCACAAAGCCCGTTTTCCAAGAGACCCAGTACTTC
j_call: TRBJ1-1; clone_size: -; d_call: -; v_call: TRBV7-9; cdr3_aa: CASSLEPLLNTEAFF; cdr3_nt: TGTGCCAGCAGCTTAGAACCGCTTCTGAACACTGAAGCTTTCTTT
j_call: TRBJ1-2; clone_size: -; d_call: -; v_call: TRBV4-1; cdr3_aa: CASSQGVYGYTF; cdr3_nt: TGCGCCAGCAGCCAAGGAGTTTATGGCTACACCTTC
j_call: TRBJ2-2; clone_size: -; d_call: TRBD1; v_call: TRBV24-1; cdr3_aa: CATRTGPTGELFF; cdr3_nt: TGTGCCACCAGGACAGGGCCCACCGGGGAGCTGTTTTTT
j_call: TRBJ1-1; clone_size: -; d_call: -; v_call: TRBV12-3/TRBV12-4; cdr3_aa: CASSSRLGTEAFF; cdr3_nt: TGTGCCAGCAGTTCTCGGCTTGGCACTGAAGCTTTCTTT
j_call: TRBJ1-1; clone_size: -; d_call: -; v_call: TRBV7-9; cdr3_aa: CASSYRDQENTEAFF; cdr3_nt: TGTGCCAGCAGCTACCGGGACCAGGAGAACACTGAAGCTTTCTTT
j_call: TRBJ1-5; clone_size: -; d_call: TRBD1; v_call: TRBV27; cdr3_aa: CASSTAGQGTVGNQPQHF; cdr3_nt: TGTGCCAGCAGTACCGCCGGACAGGGAACGGTCGGCAATCAGCCCCAGCATTTT
j_call: TRBJ2-1; clone_size: -; d_call: TRBD2; v_call: TRBV19; cdr3_aa: CASSQTSGKYEQFF; cdr3_nt: TGTGCCAGTAGTCAGACTAGCGGAAAATATGAGCAGTTCTTC
j_call: TRBJ2-7; clone_size: few; d_call: -; v_call: TRBV5-6; cdr3_aa: CASSLRYEQYF; cdr3_nt: TGTGCCAGCAGCTTGAGATACGAGCAGTACTTC
j_call: TRBJ1-1; clone_size: -; d_call: -; v_call: TRBV7-9; cdr3_aa: CASSLFGGPSTEAFF; cdr3_nt: TGTGCCAGCAGCTTATTTGGGGGGCCGAGCACTGAAGCTTTCTTT
j_call: TRBJ1-1; clone_size: -; d_call: -; v_call: TRBV4-1; cdr3_aa: CASSGQKNTEAFF; cdr3_nt: TGCGCCAGCAGCGGACAGAAGAACACTGAAGCTTTCTTT
j_call: TRBJ2-2; clone_size: -; d_call: TRBD1; v_call: TRBV7-8; cdr3_aa: CASSLGTGPGELFF; cdr3_nt: TGTGCCAGCAGCTTAGGGACAGGACCCGGGGAGCTGTTTTTT
j_call: TRBJ2-3; clone_size: -; d_call: -; v_call: TRBV12-3/TRBV12-4; cdr3_aa: CASSLSTGEYTQYF; cdr3_nt: TGTGCCAGCAGCCTCTCGACAGGAGAGTATACGCAGTATTTT
j_call: TRBJ2-1; clone_size: -; d_call: -; v_call: TRBV7-9; cdr3_aa: CASTDQIYNEQFF; cdr3_nt: TGTGCCAGCACTGACCAGATTTACAATGAGCAGTTCTTC
j_call: TRBJ1-2; clone_size: -; d_call: -; v_call: TRBV12-5; cdr3_aa: CASGLGTYGYTF; cdr3_nt: TGTGCTAGTGGTTTGGGTACCTATGGCTACACCTTC
j_call: TRBJ2-3; clone_size: -; d_call: -; v_call: TRBV7-2; cdr3_aa: CASSLDWASEATDTQYF; cdr3_nt: TGTGCCAGCAGCTTAGATTGGGCTAGCGAGGCCACAGATACGCAGTATTTT
j_call: TRBJ1-6; clone_size: -; d_call: -; v_call: TRBV27; cdr3_aa: CASRIGGENISPLHF; cdr3_nt: TGTGCCAGCAGGATAGGAGGGGAAAATATTTCACCCCTCCACTTT
j_call: TRBJ1-2; clone_size: few; d_call: -; v_call: TRBV3-1; cdr3_aa: CASSQGAGGLYGYTF; cdr3_nt: TGTGCCAGCAGCCAAGGAGCCGGGGGGCTGTATGGCTACACCTTC
j_call: TRBJ1-1; clone_size: once; d_call: -; v_call: TRBV6-2/TRBV6-3; cdr3_aa: CASSYLAGLAYEAFF; cdr3_nt: TGTGCCAGCAGTTACCTGGCAGGTCTCGCATATGAAGCTTTCTTT
j_call: TRBJ2-1; clone_size: few; d_call: -; v_call: TRBV27; cdr3_aa: CASSLDLSYNEQFF; cdr3_nt: TGTGCCAGCAGTTTAGACCTTAGTTACAATGAGCAGTTCTTC
j_call: TRBJ2-3; clone_size: -; d_call: TRBD2; v_call: TRBV6-5; cdr3_aa: CASSYSASGGDTQYF; cdr3_nt: TGTGCCAGCAGTTACTCGGCTAGCGGGGGAGATACGCAGTATTTT
j_call: TRBJ1-5; clone_size: -; d_call: -; v_call: TRBV5-6; cdr3_aa: CASSLWRRASRGNQPQHF; cdr3_nt: TGTGCCAGCAGCTTGTGGAGACGGGCCTCCCGAGGCAATCAGCCCCAGCATTTT